This entry features one TCR beta chain sequence. The use of a sample-barcoded 5' primer and a J-beta primer mix characterized a second PCR of roughly 7 to 11 cycles. One entry per CDR3 protein results from TCRdb running MiXCR on the 5' RACE reads. The table shows 700,000 to 850,000 distinct CDR3 sequences, with 40% to 65% occurring only once. The sample originates from a study of blood T cells in healthy people across ages. The V gene lost 11 bases and the J gene lost 4 bases, with 12 bases spanning the gap. CDR3 length: 12 residues. The germline V gene has CDR1 SNHLY and CDR2 FYNNEI. The sequencing sample was made of blood. This sequence joins TRBV2 and TRBJ2-1; tentatively, D is TRBD1 (5 bases). The clonotype originates from an elderly man in good health. Here the CDR3 DNA reads TGTGCCGCAAGAGACAGATACAATGAGCAGTTCTTC. This encodes CAARDRYNEQFF.